One and the same sample provided the 19 T cell receptor beta chains below, sequenced in a study of blood T cell repertoires in COVID-19. Libraries were prepared by immunoSEQ multiplex PCR; TCRdb keeps only in-frame clonotypes and omits some of them. The data hold a few hundred thousand clones, with around 88% observed a single time. What was sequenced was peripheral blood. The receptor set was obtained from a woman aged 45-60 years with COVID-19, enrolled during active disease.

This chain links TRBV7-3 with TRBJ2-7, with a weak D call TRBD1 (6 bases). The germline gives CDR1 SGHTA, CDR2 FQGTGA. Trimming left V 5 bases short and J 6 bases short, with 17 bases between. The CDR3 covers 14 residues. The CDR3, as DNA: TGTGCCAGCAGCGCTACAGGGCAAGTGGGCGAGCAGTACTTC. It translates to CASSATGQVGEQYF.

The rearrangement uses TRBV18 and TRBJ2-7; 7 nucleotides align to TRBD1. The V and J ends lost 1 base and 3 bases, in that order; junction bases with no gene match: 15. Germline values: CDR1 KGHSH, CDR2 LQKENI. This CDR3 has 18 amino acids. DNA of the CDR3: TGTGCCAGCTCACCACAACGTCGAGACAGGGATTCTCACTACGAGCAGTACTTC. Translating it yields CASSPQRRDRDSHYEQYF.

CDR3 nucleotide sequence: TGTGCCATCAGTGGACAGGGCGCGTTAGAGACCCAGTACTTC. Its protein product is CAISGQGALETQYF. This sequence joins TRBV10-3 and TRBJ2-5; 7 nucleotides agree with TRBD1. Germline V gene lookup returns CDR1 ENHRY and CDR2 SYGVKD. Germline trimming cut 4 bases from V and 4 bases from J; bases unmatched to any gene: 6. This CDR3 is built from 14 residues.

The chain employs TRBV5-1 and TRBJ1-3; 9 nucleotides match TRBD1. The CDR3 spans 15 residues. V lost 5 bases, J lost 4 bases, and 7 bases stayed unmatched. The germline V gene encodes CDR1 SGHRS and CDR2 YFSETQ. The CDR3 region has the DNA TGCGCCAGCAGTACTGGACAGGGGAGGGGAAACACCATATATTTT. The encoded protein is CASSTGQGRGNTIYF.

V usage is TRBV5-4 and J usage is TRBJ1-3; TRBD1 agrees at 12 bases. Germline CDR1 is SGHNT and CDR2 is YYREEE (reference sequence). The CDR3 spans 16 residues. V lost 4 bases, J lost 4 bases, and 6 bases stayed unmatched. CDR3 in amino acids: CASSGGTGGYGNTIYF. The CDR3 DNA reads as TGTGCCAGCAGCGGCGGGACAGGGGGCTACGGAAACACCATATATTTT.

The chain recombines TRBV5-1 with TRBJ2-1; D not certain. Germline CDR1 is SGHRS and CDR2 is YFSETQ. Trimming removed 3 bases from V and 9 bases from J, with 19 bases in between. The CDR3 has 15 residues. The CDR3 DNA follows: TGCGCCAGCAGCTCGAGAACCATCAGCGACGGTGAGCAGTTCTTC. Translating gives CASSSRTISDGEQFF.

The chain links TRBV5-1 to TRBJ1-6; 7 bases are a match to TRBD1. Unmatched junction bases numbered 17, after V lost 7 bases and J lost 7 bases. The CDR3 extends over 17 amino acids. CDR1 is SGHRS, CDR2 YFSETQ, per germline. The CDR3 DNA is TGCGCCAGCGGTTTCGCTCCCGGGACAGCTCTCAATTCACCCCTCCACTTT. It is translated as CASGFAPGTALNSPLHF.

The rearrangement uses TRBV19 and TRBJ1-6, with 8 bases fitting TRBD1. CDR3 size: 19 residues. J lost 10 bases, V lost 3 bases, and 20 bases had no gene match. Germline V gene data show CDR1 as LNHDA and CDR2 as SQIVND (reference sequence). The CDR3 loop is CASSMFPPSGQGRYSPLHF. CDR3 bases: TGTGCCAGTAGTATGTTCCCCCCGAGTGGACAGGGAAGATACTCACCCCTCCACTTT.

The chain combines TRBV10-3 with TRBJ1-6; the D gene is possibly TRBD1 (6 bases). CDR3 size: 14 residues. Germline V gene lookup returns CDR1 ENHRY and CDR2 SYGVKD. Trimming removed 5 bases at V and 6 bases at J, with 11 bases between. Here the CDR3 reads CAISKDSGNSPLHF. CDR3 in DNA: TGTGCCATCAGTAAGGACAGCGGTAATTCACCCCTCCACTTT.

The chain couples TRBV5-1 to TRBJ1-2; 9 nucleotides align to TRBD1. CDR3 length: 17 residues. V was clipped by 1 base and J by 2 bases; unmatched bases: 9. Germline loops: CDR1 SGHRS, CDR2 YFSETQ. The CDR3 DNA sequence: TGCGCCAGCAGCTTGAGCCAGGACAGGGGCGTCAACTATGGCTACACCTTC. This gives the protein CASSLSQDRGVNYGYTF.

The chain joins TRBV7-3 to TRBJ1-6, with unresolved D. With 5 bases removed from V and 8 bases from J, the gap between germline ends came to 13 bases. CDR1 and CDR2 (germline): SGHTA, FQGTGA. This CDR3 contains 14 residues. The CDR3 sequence is CASSLEGGHSPLHF. The CDR3 DNA follows: TGTGCCAGCAGCCTCGAGGGTGGGCATTCACCCCTCCACTTT.

The rearrangement links TRBV12-3 or TRBV12-4 to TRBJ2-3; no reliable D call. The CDR3 consists of 11 residues. V lost 6 bases, J lost 10 bases, and 11 bases lay in between. The CDR3 reads CASRTESAQYF. CDR3 in DNA: TGTGCCAGCAGGACGGAGAGTGCGCAGTATTTT.

J is TRBJ1-1 and V is TRBV30; 7 bases line up with TRBD1. V gave up 3 bases and J gave up 5 bases; unmatched junction bases: 3. The CDR3 extends over 12 amino acids. In germline, CDR1 is GTSNPN, CDR2 SVGIG (reference sequence). The CDR3 DNA follows: TGTGCCTGGAGGAGGGGGCAAACTGAAGCTTTCTTT. It is translated as CAWRRGQTEAFF.

This chain connects TRBV5-5 to TRBJ1-1; unclear D gene. Germline V gives CDR1 SGHKS, CDR2 YYEKEE (reference sequence). This CDR3 spans 14 amino acids. The V end was cut by 4 bases, the J end by 0 bases, with 10 bases between. CDR3 sequence (DNA): TGTGCCAGCAGCCTGGGCGTCATGAACACTGAAGCTTTCTTT. Its translation is CASSLGVMNTEAFF.

This clone appeared once. The chain has TRBV20-1 and TRBJ1-2, with D uncertain. The V gene lost 5 bases and the J gene lost 4 bases, with 8 bases spanning the gap. CDR3 size: 11 residues. Germline CDR1 reads DFQATT; CDR2 reads SNEGSKA (reference sequence). The CDR3 protein is CSALVGYGYTF. The CDR3 DNA is TGCAGTGCTCTAGTTGGCTATGGCTACACCTTC.

This clone was seen a handful of times. This chain links TRBV28 with TRBJ1-5, with D perhaps matching TRBD1 (6 bases). Trimming removed 6 bases at V and 1 base at J, with 13 bases between. CDR3 length: 15 amino acids. Germline CDR1 MDHEN, CDR2 SYDVKM. CDR3: CASRIRGASNQPQHF. DNA for the CDR3: TGTGCCAGCAGAATACGGGGGGCGAGCAATCAGCCCCAGCATTTT.

The CDR3 DNA is TGTGCCAGCAGCCAGCAGGGGCCCGGGGAGCTGTTTTTT. It translates to CASSQQGPGELFF. This chain uses TRBV7-9 with TRBJ2-2, with TRBD1 as a possible D gene (6 bases). Trimming removed 5 bases at V and 6 bases at J, with 10 bases between. Germline assignment: CDR1 SEHNR and CDR2 FQNEAQ (reference sequence). CDR3 size: 13 residues.

The chain couples TRBV5-1 to TRBJ2-3; weak D call: TRBD2 (7 bases). The ends were cut back, 1 base at V and 8 bases at J, with 17 bases in the middle. The CDR3 is made up of 15 amino acids. Germline V CDR1 and CDR2: SGHRS, YFSETQ. For the CDR3, the DNA is TGCGCCAGCAGCTTGCGGGGGGCCGGGCAGTCTACGCAGTATTTT. Translating it yields CASSLRGAGQSTQYF.

The chain links TRBV24-1 to TRBJ1-2; possible D gene TRBD1, 6 bases. From germline, CDR1 is KGHDR and CDR2 SFDVKD. Trimming took off 3 bases at V and 7 bases at J, with 14 bases between the two ends. The CDR3 loop spans 14 amino acids. Written as DNA, the CDR3 is TGTGCCACCAGTGATGGCAGGGGAAGTGGTGGCTACACCTTC. Translated, it gives CATSDGRGSGGYTF.